This entry lists 25 T cell receptor beta chains sequenced from one sample in a study of blood T cell repertoires in COVID-19 (dated by TCRdb to between 2020 and 2021). The library was prepared using the immunoSEQ multiplex PCR assay. Drawn from immuneACCESS, this table holds only the in-frame rearrangements with V and J called that TCRdb kept. Clones are partly lost; checked studies trace under half to an unresolved V gene and leave the rest unexplained. For this sample there are 30,000 to 40,000 clones; approximately 85% appear just once. Over 35% of the sample lies in the top ten. Sequenced sample: peripheral blood. The receptors derive from a man in his fifties or sixties with active or convalescent COVID-19.

This chain uses TRBV18 with TRBJ2-3, with D perhaps matching TRBD2 (6 bases). From germline, CDR1 is KGHSH and CDR2 LQKENI. The V and J ends lost 3 bases and 3 bases respectively, with 10 bases between them. The length of the CDR3 is 14 residues. CDR3 region: CASSPGGGTDTQYF. CDR3 nucleotide sequence: TGTGCCAGCTCACCGGGAGGAGGTACAGATACGCAGTATTTT.

The chain carries TRBV5-1 and TRBJ2-3; 8 positions agree with TRBD2. J was trimmed by 6 bases and V by 2 bases; bases with no gene match: 5. The CDR3 totals 14 residues. Germline lookup yields CDR1 SGHRS and CDR2 YFSETQ. The CDR3 DNA reads TGCGCCAGCAGCTTAACGGGGGGGTTGGATACGCAGTATTTT. Translating gives CASSLTGGLDTQYF.

The chain joins TRBV28 to TRBJ1-2, with unresolved D. CDR3 length: 14 amino acids. V lost 5 bases and J lost 4, with 14 bases in between. Germline V gene sequence: CDR1 MDHEN, CDR2 SYDVKM. This chain's CDR3 is CASSPSGMSYGYTF. In nucleotides, the CDR3 is TGTGCCAGCAGTCCGAGCGGGATGAGCTATGGCTACACCTTC.

The V and J genes are TRBV19 and TRBJ1-6; maybe TRBD1 (6 bases). Trimming shortened V by 5 bases and J by 5 bases, and 13 bases separated the two germline ends. This CDR3 contains 15 residues. The V gene's germline CDR1 is LNHDA and CDR2 SQIVND (reference sequence). CDR3 DNA: TGTGCCAGTAGTCTTGGGACACTTAATAATTCACCCCTCCACTTT. Protein product: CASSLGTLNNSPLHF. The full variable domain, completed using reference TRBV19 and TRBJ1-6, is DGGITQSPKYLFRKEGQNVTLSCEQNLNHDAMYWYRQDPGQGLRLIYYSQIVNDFQKGDIAEGYSVSREKKESFPLTVTSAQKNPTAFYLCASSLGTLNNSPLHFGNGTRLTVT.

The genes are TRBV11-2 and TRBJ2-1, with 8 bases that match TRBD2. Germline V CDR1 and CDR2: SGHAT, FQNNGV. This CDR3 is 15 amino acids long. Germline trimming cut 6 bases from V and 7 bases from J; bases unmatched to any gene: 11. CDR3 in amino acids: CASRGRGASWNEQFF. The CDR3 nucleotides read TGTGCCAGCAGGGGGCGGGGGGCCAGTTGGAATGAGCAGTTCTTC. The complete variable domain, with remaining parts taken from reference TRBV11-2 and TRBJ2-1, reads EAGVAQSPRYKIIEKRQSVAFWCNPISGHATLYWYQQILGQGPKLLIQFQNNGVVDDSQLPKDRFSAERLKGVDSTLKIQPAKLEDSAVYLCASRGRGASWNEQFFGPGTRLTVL.

The V gene is TRBV18, the J gene TRBJ2-2; TRBD1 matches at 7 bases. This CDR3 has 17 amino acids. Looked up from germline, CDR1 is KGHSH and CDR2 is LQKENI. Trimming took 1 base from V and 3 from J; bases not matched to a gene: 8. CDR3: CASSPHWTGPDTGELFF. The CDR3 DNA sequence: TGTGCCAGCTCACCACATTGGACAGGTCCCGACACCGGGGAGCTGTTTTTT.

This clone was seen at least ten times. The CDR3 DNA reads TGCGCCAGCAGCTTTGACAGGGGGCGCCGAGACAATTCACCCCTCCACTTT. Translation: CASSFDRGRRDNSPLHF. The J gene is TRBJ1-6, the V gene TRBV5-1, with TRBD1 matching over 10 bases. The CDR3 totals 17 residues. The V and J ends lost 2 bases and 7 bases, in that order; junction bases with no gene match: 9. Germline lookup yields CDR1 SGHRS and CDR2 YFSETQ.

The J gene is TRBJ2-2, the V gene TRBV5-1; a weak D match, TRBD1 (6 bases). The germline V gene has CDR1 SGHRS and CDR2 YFSETQ. The V and J ends lost 0 bases and 4 bases respectively, with 10 bases between them. This CDR3 comprises 15 residues. The CDR3 protein is CASSLVGGVTGELFF. The CDR3 DNA reads TGCGCCAGCAGCTTGGTTGGGGGCGTCACCGGGGAGCTGTTTTTT.

This clone was picked up many times. The gene calls are TRBV7-9 and TRBJ1-5, with 9 bases aligning to TRBD1. In germline, CDR1 is SEHNR, CDR2 FQNEAQ (reference sequence). CDR3 length: 16 residues. Germline trimming cut 4 bases from V and 2 bases from J; bases unmatched to any gene: 6. The CDR3 DNA reads TGTGCCAGCAGCTCAACAGGGGGCGTAGGCAATCAGCCCCAGCATTTT. It translates to CASSSTGGVGNQPQHF.

The chain is built from TRBV4-1 and TRBJ1-4, with a tentative D call TRBD1 (5 bases). Germline V CDR1 and CDR2: MGHRA, YSYEKL. This CDR3 is built from 16 residues. Trimming removed 3 bases from V and 7 bases from J, with 18 bases in between. The CDR3 region is CASSHFGGSRGEKLFF. CDR3 bases: TGCGCCAGCAGCCATTTCGGGGGGTCCCGCGGTGAAAAACTGTTTTTT.

J is TRBJ2-5 and V is TRBV7-6, with D possibly being TRBD1 (7 bases). This CDR3 is 15 amino acids long. Germline V gene sequence: CDR1 SGHVS, CDR2 FNYEAQ. With 5 bases removed from V and 6 bases from J, the gap between germline ends came to 19 bases. The CDR3 region is CASSRTRGASQTQYF. The CDR3 DNA follows: TGTGCCAGCAGCCGAACCAGGGGGGCGTCGCAGACCCAGTACTTC. The variable domain in full, with the rest retrieved from reference TRBV7-6 and TRBJ2-5, is GAGVSQSPRYKVTKRGQDVALRCDPISGHVSLYWYRQALGQGPEFLTYFNYEAQQDKSGLPNDRFSAERPEGSISTLTIQRTEQRDSAMYRCASSRTRGASQTQYFGPGTRLLVL.

The rearrangement links TRBV30 to TRBJ2-2; the match to TRBD2 covers 8 bases. V was clipped by 1 base and J by 5 bases; unmatched bases: 9. The CDR3 has 16 residues. The germline V gene has CDR1 GTSNPN and CDR2 SVGIG (reference sequence). The CDR3 is CAWSGIAGTSTGELFF. The CDR3 DNA is TGTGCCTGGAGTGGGATAGCGGGAACCTCTACCGGGGAGCTGTTTTTT. Combining the CDR3 with reference TRBV30 and TRBJ2-2 gives the whole variable domain SQTIHQWPATLVQPVGSPLSLECTVEGTSNPNLYWYRQAAGRGLQLLFYSVGIGQISSEVPQNLSASRPQDRQFILSSKKLLLSDSGFYLCAWSGIAGTSTGELFFGEGSRLTVL.

Only a few counts were recorded for this clone. This chain links TRBV5-1 with TRBJ2-1; D ambiguous. Germline CDR1 reads SGHRS; CDR2 reads YFSETQ. The CDR3 totals 13 residues. The ends were cut back, 4 bases at V and 4 bases at J, with 9 bases in the middle. CDR3 residues: CASSGLTYNEQFF. The CDR3 DNA reads TGCGCCAGCAGCGGCCTGACTTACAATGAGCAGTTCTTC.

The V call is TRBV5-4, the J call TRBJ2-3, with D possibly being TRBD2 (6 bases). The CDR3 is made up of 13 amino acids. Germline loops: CDR1 SGHNT, CDR2 YYREEE (reference sequence). V was shortened by 4 bases and J by 5 bases, with 11 bases between the two germline ends. The CDR3 reads CASSARLGDTQYF. Here the CDR3 DNA reads TGTGCCAGCAGCGCCAGACTAGGAGATACGCAGTATTTT.

The rearrangement joins TRBV28 to TRBJ2-1; a weak D match, TRBD1 (7 bases). Per germline, CDR1 MDHEN and CDR2 SYDVKM. V was shortened by 8 bases and J by 7 bases, with 15 bases between the two germline ends. The CDR3 extends over 13 amino acids. The CDR3 region has the DNA TGTGCCAGCCGTCCAGGGGGGTGGAATGAGCAGTTCTTC. Its translation is CASRPGGWNEQFF.

The chain employs TRBV2 and TRBJ2-7; no definite D call. The CDR3 totals 15 residues. Between the trimmed V and J ends, which lost 0 bases and 3 bases, there was a span of 12 bases. In germline, CDR1 is SNHLY, CDR2 FYNNEI. CDR3: CASSEALTDLYEQYV. The CDR3 DNA sequence: TGTGCCAGCAGTGAAGCGCTAACAGATCTCTACGAGCAGTACGTC.

This sequence joins TRBV18 and TRBJ1-6; a weak D match, TRBD1 (6 bases). The CDR3 covers 16 residues. Germline V gene lookup returns CDR1 KGHSH and CDR2 LQKENI. V was trimmed by 4 bases and J by 3 bases, leaving 13 bases between them. This CDR3 is CASSRGQQDYNSPLHF. CDR3 bases: TGTGCCAGCTCACGAGGACAGCAGGACTATAATTCACCCCTCCACTTT.

The chain couples TRBV4-1 to TRBJ1-4, with D possibly being TRBD1 (6 bases). V lost 4 bases and J 4 bases, leaving 10 bases between the germline ends. This CDR3 has 14 residues. Per the germline V gene, CDR1 is MGHRA and CDR2 is YSYEKL. The CDR3: CASSLQGFNEKLFF. The CDR3 DNA is TGCGCCAGCAGCCTACAGGGATTTAATGAAAAACTGTTTTTT.

The chain couples TRBV10-3 to TRBJ1-3; D gene uncertain. This CDR3 is built from 14 residues. Germline CDR1 ENHRY, CDR2 SYGVKD. Trimming pared 0 bases from V and 8 bases from J, leaving 11 bases between. CDR3 sequence (DNA): TGTGCCATCAGTGAGTCTGGTGGGCATGACACCATATATTTT. As protein: CAISESGGHDTIYF.

The chain has TRBV6-5 and TRBJ1-1, with 7 bases aligning to TRBD1. V shed 6 bases and J 2 bases; nucleotides not matched to a gene: 9. CDR3 length: 15 amino acids. In germline, CDR1 is MNHEY, CDR2 SVGAGI. The CDR3 sequence is CASRQRQGSNTEAFF. DNA of the CDR3: TGTGCCAGCAGACAAAGACAGGGTTCTAACACTGAAGCTTTCTTT.

The genes are TRBV19 and TRBJ1-5; TRBD1 matches at 8 bases. This CDR3 has 15 amino acids. Germline lookup yields CDR1 LNHDA and CDR2 SQIVND (reference sequence). V shed 6 bases and J 3 bases; nucleotides not matched to a gene: 7. DNA of the CDR3: TGTGCCAGTAGACTCTCAGGGGGCCCCAATCAGCCCCAGCATTTT. Translation: CASRLSGGPNQPQHF.

This clone was observed a few times. This chain connects TRBV5-1 to TRBJ2-5; TRBD2 matches at 11 bases. J gave up 0 bases and V 4 bases, and 2 bases lay outside the gene matches. The CDR3 length is 15 residues. The germline V gene encodes CDR1 SGHRS and CDR2 YFSETQ. CDR3 region: CASSPGLADQETQYF. CDR3 bases: TGCGCCAGCAGCCCGGGACTAGCGGACCAAGAGACCCAGTACTTC.

The J gene is TRBJ1-1, the V gene TRBV14; 7 bases fit TRBD1. With 2 bases clipped from V and 0 bases from J, the junction kept 3 bases outside the gene matches. This CDR3 spans 15 amino acids. Germline CDR1 SGHDN, CDR2 FVKESK. The CDR3 loop is CASSQLDRVNTEAFF. DNA for the CDR3: TGTGCCAGCAGCCAACTCGACAGGGTGAACACTGAAGCTTTCTTT.

This rearrangement joins TRBV18 to TRBJ2-3; D perhaps matches TRBD2 (5 bases). Trimming took 4 bases from V and 5 from J, leaving 7 bases between them. The germline V gene has CDR1 KGHSH and CDR2 LQKENI. This CDR3 spans 12 amino acids. CDR3 in DNA: TGTGCCAGCTCACGGGCGGGAGATACGCAGTATTTT. It specifies CASSRAGDTQYF.

The CDR3 bases are TGTGCCAGCACCTCTCTCGGCGGGGAGCTGTTTTTT. It yields the protein CASTSLGGELFF. J is TRBJ2-2 and V is TRBV7-2, with D uncertain. Looked up from germline, CDR1 is SGHTA and CDR2 is FQGNSA. This CDR3 has 12 amino acids. Trimming stripped 7 bases from V and 7 bases from J, with 10 bases between.